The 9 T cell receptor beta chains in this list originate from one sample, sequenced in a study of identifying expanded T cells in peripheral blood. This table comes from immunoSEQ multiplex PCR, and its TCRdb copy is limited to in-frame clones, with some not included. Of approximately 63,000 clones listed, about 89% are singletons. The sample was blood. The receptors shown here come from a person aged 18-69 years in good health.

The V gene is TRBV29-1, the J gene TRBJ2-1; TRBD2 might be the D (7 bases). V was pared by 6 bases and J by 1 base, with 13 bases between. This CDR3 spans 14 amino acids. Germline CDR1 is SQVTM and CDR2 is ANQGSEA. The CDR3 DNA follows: TGCAGCGTACTCCGGGGGGCTTCCTACAATGAGCAGTTCTTC. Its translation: CSVLRGASYNEQFF.

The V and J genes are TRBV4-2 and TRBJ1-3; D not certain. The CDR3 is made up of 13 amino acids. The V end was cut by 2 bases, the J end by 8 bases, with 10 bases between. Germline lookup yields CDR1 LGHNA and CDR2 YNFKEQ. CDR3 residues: CASSQIAEDTIYF. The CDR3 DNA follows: TGTGCCAGCAGCCAAATAGCCGAAGACACCATATATTTT.

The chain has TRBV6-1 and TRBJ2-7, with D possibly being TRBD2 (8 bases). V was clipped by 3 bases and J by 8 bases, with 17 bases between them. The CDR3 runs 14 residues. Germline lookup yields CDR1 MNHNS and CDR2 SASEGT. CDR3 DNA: TGTGCCAGCAGTGAGCGGGGGGACAGATTGAAGCAGTACTTC. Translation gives CASSERGDRLKQYF.

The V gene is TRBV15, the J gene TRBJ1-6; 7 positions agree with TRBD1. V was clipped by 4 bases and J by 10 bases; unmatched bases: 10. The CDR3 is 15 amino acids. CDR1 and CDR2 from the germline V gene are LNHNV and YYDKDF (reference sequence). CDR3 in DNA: TGTGCCACCAGCACCAGCCCTGACAGGGAATCACCCCTCCACTTT. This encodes CATSTSPDRESPLHF.

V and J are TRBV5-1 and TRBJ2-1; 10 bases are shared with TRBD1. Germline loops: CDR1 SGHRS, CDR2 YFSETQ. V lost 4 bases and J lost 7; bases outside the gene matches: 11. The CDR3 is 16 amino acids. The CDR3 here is CASSDYRDRGMNEQFF. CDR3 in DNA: TGCGCCAGCAGCGACTATCGGGACAGGGGAATGAATGAGCAGTTCTTC.

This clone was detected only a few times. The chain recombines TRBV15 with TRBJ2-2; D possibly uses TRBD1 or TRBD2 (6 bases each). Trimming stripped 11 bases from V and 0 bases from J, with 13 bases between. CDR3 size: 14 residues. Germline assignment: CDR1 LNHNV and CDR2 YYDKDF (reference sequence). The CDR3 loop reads CASRGPANTGELFF. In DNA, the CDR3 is TGTGCCTCCCGGGGGCCCGCGAACACCGGGGAGCTGTTTTTT. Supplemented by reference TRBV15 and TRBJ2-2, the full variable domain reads DAMVIQNPRYQVTQFGKPVTLSCSQTLNHNVMYWYQQKSSQAPKLLFHYYDKDFNNEADTPDNFQSRRPNTSFCFLDIRSPGLGDTAMYLCASRGPANTGELFFGEGSRLTVL.

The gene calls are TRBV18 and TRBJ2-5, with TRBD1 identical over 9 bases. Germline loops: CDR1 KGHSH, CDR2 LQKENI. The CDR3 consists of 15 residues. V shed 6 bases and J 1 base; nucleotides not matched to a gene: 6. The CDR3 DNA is TGTGCCAGCTCCGGCCGGGACAGGGCCCAAGAGACCCAGTACTTC. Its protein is CASSGRDRAQETQYF.

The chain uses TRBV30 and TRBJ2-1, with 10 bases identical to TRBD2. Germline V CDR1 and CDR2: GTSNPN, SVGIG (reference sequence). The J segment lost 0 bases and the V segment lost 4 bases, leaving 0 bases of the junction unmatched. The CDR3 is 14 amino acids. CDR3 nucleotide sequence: TGTGCCTGGACTAGCGGGAGCTCCTACAATGAGCAGTTCTTC. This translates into CAWTSGSSYNEQFF.

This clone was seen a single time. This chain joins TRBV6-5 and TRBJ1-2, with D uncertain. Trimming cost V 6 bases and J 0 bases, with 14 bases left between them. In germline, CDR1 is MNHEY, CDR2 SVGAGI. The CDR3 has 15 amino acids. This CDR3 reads CASSLGRSSNYGYTF. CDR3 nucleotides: TGTGCCAGCAGCCTGGGAAGGTCTTCTAACTATGGCTACACCTTC.